This T cell receptor beta chain was recovered during a study of T cell repertoires in cytomegalovirus infection. Overall study: TCR beta signatures that were public indicated CMV infection and matching HLA type.

This clonotype appeared a few times. As yet, its antigen is unknown. Via MiXCR, TCRdb re-called the reads, giving one row per CDR3 protein. The sample has some 30,000 distinct CDR3 sequences, approximately 18% seen once. Material: CD8+ T cells from cultured PBMCs, obtained from culture after CMV antigen stimulation. The clonotype originates from a human donor in good health (CMV status not recorded). Some clones in this sample may be carry-over from other donors' samples.

CDR3 DNA sequence: TGTGCCAGCAGCTTGGGGGGAGAAGCTTTCTTT. It yields the protein CASSLGGEAFF. The chain links TRBV5-6 to TRBJ1-1; D remains unclear. Trimming took off 0 bases at V and 8 bases at J, with 5 bases between the two ends. Germline V gives CDR1 SGHDT, CDR2 YYEEEE. The CDR3 spans 11 residues.